The clone carrying this T cell receptor beta chain was observed a handful of times. No antigen is known for it. TCRdb processed the RT-PCR reads anew with MiXCR; each CDR3 protein has one entry. The sample gives about 700,000 distinct CDR3 sequences, around 14% of which show up once; 6.5% to 8.5% is in the top ten. This sample was taken from a study of response to subunit inactivated influenza vaccine. Study outcomes and limitations: T cells newly recruited by each seasonal influenza vaccination are few, the authors suggested.

The CDR3 has 13 amino acids. Germline loops: CDR1 LNHDA, CDR2 SQIVND (reference sequence). Between the trimmed V and J ends, which lost 4 bases and 1 base, there was a span of 7 bases. Sequenced material: PBMCs from blood, taken 14 to 15 days before vaccination. This sequence originates from a man in his fifties who received an inactivated influenza vaccine. V gene TRBV19 combines with J gene TRBJ1-1; D call uncertain. The DNA of the CDR3 is TGTGCCAGTAGTAACGCAGCGAACACTGAAGCTTTCTTT. Translating gives CASSNAANTEAFF.